This T cell receptor (beta chain) stems from a study of blood T cell repertoires in COVID-19. On the study more broadly: Researchers got acute and convalescent COVID-19 samples from the United States, Italy and Spain.

The V segment lost 0 bases and the J segment 2 bases; nucleotides outside the gene matches: 7. The CDR3 contains 16 residues. Germline CDR1 SGDLS, CDR2 YYNGEE. Across over 20 US areas, participants ranged in age from 18 to 89 years. Participants' own reports of clinical history determined their cohort assignment. In the original processing: Using reference gene primer amplification, nucleated cell counts were estimated. Here immunoSEQ multiplex PCR was the method, and the copy in TCRdb shows in-frame clones only, minus some. The V and J calls and clone size were taken over from that table, and D and trimming were inferred from the DNA. This table has 200,000 or so clones, about nine tenths appearing once.

The source material was PBMCs or T cells enriched from blood (not recorded which). This chain connects TRBV9 to TRBJ2-7; TRBD1 aligns across 8 bases. The receptor's source is a woman aged 40-49 years with acute COVID-19. The CDR3, as DNA: TGTGCCAGCAGCGTAGATCCAGGGGGCCAAACCTACGAGCAGTACTTC. Protein product: CASSVDPGGQTYEQYF.